Listed below are T cell receptor beta chains from one sample, sequenced in a study of beta chain features in type 1 diabetes. TCRdb's copy holds only in-frame clones and misses some; the assay was immunoSEQ multiplex PCR. Of about 410,000 clones listed, approximately 14% were seen once; the top ten hold about 0.034%. The sequenced material came from naive CD4+ T cells from blood. The receptors were sampled from a young man in good health. Each CDR3 is given with its conserved first and last residue. The D gene is left open where the match is weak. The size entry is marked missing in some rows and otherwise reads once, few, many or a size class.

size	V	length	J	D	DNA	CDR3
NA	TRBV19	17	TRBJ2-7	TRBD2	TGTGCCAGTAGTACTACCGGGACTAGACCAAACCCTCTCGAGCAGTACTTC	CASSTTGTRPNPLEQYF
NA	TRBV7-2	15	TRBJ2-3	NA	TGTGCCAGCAGCTTAGATGGGACTCGCACAGATACGCAGTATTTT	CASSLDGTRTDTQYF
NA	TRBV23-1	16	TRBJ2-4	NA	TGCGCCAGCAGTCAATCTGAACATTTAGCCAAAAACATTCAGTACTTC	CASSQSEHLAKNIQYF
NA	TRBV18	14	TRBJ2-3	TRBD2	TGTGCCAGCGCTAGCGGGAGGGATCCGGATACGCAGTATTTT	CASASGRDPDTQYF
NA	TRBV18	15	TRBJ2-4	NA	TGTGCCAGCTCACCCCCTACGACCGGGAGAAACATTCAGTACTTC	CASSPPTTGRNIQYF
NA	TRBV4-1	13	TRBJ1-4	TRBD1	TGCGCCACCGGACAGGCTAATAATGAAAAACTGTTTTTT	CATGQANNEKLFF
few	TRBV7-2	18	TRBJ2-3	TRBD2	TGTGCCAGCAGTCCCTCAACTAGCGGGAGGCCTAGCACAGATACGCAGTATTTT	CASSPSTSGRPSTDTQYF
NA	TRBV9	14	TRBJ2-5	NA	TGTGCCAGCAGCCCCCCTGGCTCCAAAGAGACCCAGTACTTC	CASSPPGSKETQYF
NA	TRBV5-1	12	TRBJ2-1	NA	TGCGCCAGCAGCAGGCTCGGGGATGAGCAGTTCTTC	CASSRLGDEQFF
few	TRBV11-2	15	TRBJ2-7	TRBD1	TGTGCCAGCAGCTCAATTTCGGGACAGGGATACGAGCAGTACTTC	CASSSISGQGYEQYF
few	TRBV29-1	11	TRBJ1-4	NA	TGCAGCGTTGAGGGAACTGAAAAACTGTTTTTT	CSVEGTEKLFF
NA	TRBV5-4	14	TRBJ2-1	TRBD2	TGTGCCAGCAGCCTATGGACTAGGCCGTGGGAGCAGTTCTTC	CASSLWTRPWEQFF
NA	TRBV5-1	16	TRBJ2-7	NA	TGCGCCAGCAGCTTGGGACAGGATCTAATCCCCTACGAGCAGTACTTC	CASSLGQDLIPYEQYF
few	TRBV18	12	TRBJ1-1	NA	TGTGCCAGCTCACCTGGGGGGGATGGAGCTTTCTTT	CASSPGGDGAFF
NA	TRBV30	14	TRBJ1-6	TRBD1	TGTGCCTGGAGTCCGGACAGGGGAAATTCACCCCTCCACTTT	CAWSPDRGNSPLHF
few	TRBV14	14	TRBJ2-4	NA	TGTGCCAGCAGCCAAGAGTATCAGAGGAACATTCAGTACTTC	CASSQEYQRNIQYF
NA	TRBV12-5	16	TRBJ2-5	TRBD1	TGTGCTAGTGGTTTGGGAACAGGACAGGGGATAGAGACCCAGTACTTC	CASGLGTGQGIETQYF
NA	TRBV18	15	TRBJ2-3	NA	TGTGCCAGCTCACCTACCGGGGTCCGCACAGATACGCAGTATTTT	CASSPTGVRTDTQYF
NA	TRBV5-4	14	TRBJ1-1	NA	TGTGCCAGCAGCTGGGACATCTTACCCCTAGGGGCTTTCTTT	CASSWDILPLGAFF
NA	TRBV29-1	14	TRBJ2-3	NA	TGCAGCGTGACAGCTGTCCGGGGAGCAGATACGCAGTATTTT	CSVTAVRGADTQYF
NA	TRBV30	14	TRBJ1-1	NA	TGTGCCTGGACCAGCGGACGAAGGAACCGACGGGCTTTCTTT	CAWTSGRRNRRAFF
NA	TRBV7-2	12	TRBJ2-1	NA	TGTGCCAGCAGCGGCGCCAGACGTGAGCAGTTCTTC	CASSGARREQFF
NA	TRBV2	13	TRBJ2-2	NA	TGTGCCAGCAGTGCGGGGAACACCGGGGAGCTGTTTTTT	CASSAGNTGELFF
NA	TRBV18	16	TRBJ2-5	NA	TGTGCCAGCTCACCAGACTGGACGGCTAGCAAAGAGACCCAGTACTTC	CASSPDWTASKETQYF
NA	TRBV7-9	15	TRBJ2-1	TRBD1	TGTGCCAGCAGCCTCGCCACAGGGGTTGTGAATGAGCAGTTCTTC	CASSLATGVVNEQFF
NA	TRBV14	14	TRBJ2-5	NA	TGTGCCAGCAGCCAAATAGGGGGTCGGGAGACCCAGTACTTC	CASSQIGGRETQYF
once	TRBV7-3	17	TRBJ2-1	NA	TGTGCCAGCAGCTTAATGCCAGGGGCTAGCGGAAACAATGAGCAGTTCTTC	CASSLMPGASGNNEQFF
NA	TRBV4-2	16	TRBJ1-3	NA	TGTGCCAGCAGCCCACCTCGGGGGGGTTCTGGAAACACCATATATTTT	CASSPPRGGSGNTIYF
few	TRBV9	14	TRBJ2-2	TRBD1	TGTGCCAGCTCTTTTACAGGGGTTCCCGGGGAGCTGTTTTTT	CASSFTGVPGELFF
few	TRBV5-1	12	TRBJ2-3	NA	TGCGCCAGCAGCGTCGGCAAAGATACGCAGTATTTT	CASSVGKDTQYF
NA	TRBV7-9	15	TRBJ2-2	NA	TGTGCCAGCAGCTTTTTTGTGGGTAACACCGGGGAGCTGTTTTTT	CASSFFVGNTGELFF
NA	TRBV23-1	12	TRBJ2-3	NA	TGCGCCAGCACGAGGGTAATAGATACGCAGTATTTT	CASTRVIDTQYF
NA	TRBV7-2	15	TRBJ1-2	TRBD1	TGTGCCAGCAGCCCGACCTACAGGGGAGACTATGGCTACACCTTC	CASSPTYRGDYGYTF
few	TRBV30	13	TRBJ1-5	NA	TGTGCCTCTACCGACGGACTCAATCAGCCCCAGCATTTT	CASTDGLNQPQHF
NA	TRBV5-1	13	TRBJ2-1	NA	TGCGCCAGCAGCTTGGATGTCTACAATGAGCAGTTCTTC	CASSLDVYNEQFF
few	TRBV30	12	TRBJ2-1	TRBD1	TGTGCCTGGAGCAGACAGGGGAATGAGCAGTTCTTC	CAWSRQGNEQFF
NA	TRBV9	18	TRBJ2-1	TRBD2	TGTGCCAGCAGCACACCGAGACTAGCGGGATCCTTGGTCTATGAGCAGTTCTTC	CASSTPRLAGSLVYEQFF
NA	TRBV27	15	TRBJ2-5	NA	TGTGCCAGCAAATTCTTGGGGGGAGATCAAGAGACCCAGTACTTC	CASKFLGGDQETQYF
NA	TRBV18	14	TRBJ2-7	TRBD1	TGTGCCAGCTCGCCAGGACAGGCAGTCCACGAGCAGTACTTC	CASSPGQAVHEQYF
NA	TRBV9	15	TRBJ2-1	NA	TGTGCCAGCAGCGTAGCCGCTCATCCCTACAATGAGCAGTTCTTC	CASSVAAHPYNEQFF
NA	TRBV14	18	TRBJ2-1	TRBD2	TGTGCCAGCAGCCAAGAAGGACTAGCGGGAGCATTTACAGATGAGCAGTTCTTC	CASSQEGLAGAFTDEQFF
NA	TRBV2	14	TRBJ2-1	NA	TGTGCCAGCAGTGAAGCGCGGCGGATTAATGAGCAGTTCTTC	CASSEARRINEQFF
few	TRBV28	14	TRBJ1-2	TRBD1	TGTGCCAGCAGTGAGGGACAGGGTAACTATGGCTACACCTTC	CASSEGQGNYGYTF
few	TRBV19	14	TRBJ1-5	TRBD1	TGTGCCAGCTCGACAGGGGATGGCAATCAGCCCCAGCATTTT	CASSTGDGNQPQHF
NA	TRBV12-5	14	TRBJ2-5	NA	TGTGCTAGTGGTTCCTACAGGGAGGGGGAGACCCAGTACTTC	CASGSYREGETQYF
NA	TRBV4-1	17	TRBJ2-1	TRBD2	TGCGCCAGCAGCCTAGGCACTAGCGGCACATTCTACAATGAGCAGTTCTTC	CASSLGTSGTFYNEQFF
few	TRBV21-1	15	TRBJ2-7	NA	TGTGCCAGCAGCCCCAGGAGGGGCAGGGGATGCGAGCAGTACTTC	CASSPRRGRGCEQYF
NA	TRBV7-2	12	TRBJ2-5	NA	TGTGCCAGCAGCTTAGTTGTGGAGACCCAGTACTTC	CASSLVVETQYF
few	TRBV2	15	TRBJ1-3	NA	TGTGCCTCTCGTGGGTGGACTAGCTCTGGAAACACCATATATTTT	CASRGWTSSGNTIYF
few	TRBV6-1	17	TRBJ2-1	TRBD2	TGTGCCAGCAGTGTCGAACTAGCGATCAGCTCCTACAATGAGCAGTTCTTC	CASSVELAISSYNEQFF
NA	TRBV28	15	TRBJ2-1	TRBD2	TGTGCCAGCAGTGCTCCGGGACTAGCTTACGATGAGCAGTTCTTC	CASSAPGLAYDEQFF
NA	TRBV30	16	TRBJ2-3	NA	TGTGCCTGGAGTGGGGGATCCGGGACGGGCACAGATACGCAGTATTTT	CAWSGGSGTGTDTQYF
NA	TRBV5-4	12	TRBJ2-7	NA	TGTGCCAGCAGCTACATGCAGGACGAGCAGTACTTC	CASSYMQDEQYF
few	TRBV7-2	19	TRBJ2-6	NA	TGTGCCAGCAGCTCGACAGGCGCCCTCCCTGGCTCTGGGGCCAACGTCCTGACTTTC	CASSSTGALPGSGANVLTF
few	TRBV18	16	TRBJ2-1	TRBD2	TGTGCCAGCTCACCACCGAGGCTAGCGGGAAGCAATGAGCAGTTCTTC	CASSPPRLAGSNEQFF